Given below is one T cell receptor (beta chain) in context. The source of the sample is a study of blood T cell repertoires in COVID-19. Study-wide context: Nucleic acid was either cDNA or gDNA, and it came from T cells, B-cell-depleted T cells, or PBMCs.

Study processing details: Amplification of reference gene primers provided the estimated nucleated cell counts. The assay was immunoSEQ multiplex PCR, and TCRdb's table has in-frame clones only and misses some. The V and J calls and clone size come from that table; D and trimming were worked out from the DNA. The sample has fewer than 110,000 clones; roughly nine tenths are singletons. The germline gives CDR1 MNHEY, CDR2 SVGAGI. V lost 7 bases, J lost 4 bases, and 17 bases lay in between. The CDR3 totals 15 residues. Sequencing input: peripheral blood. This rearrangement joins TRBV6-5 to TRBJ1-3, with D possibly TRBD1 on 6 matching bases. The receptor comes from a woman aged 55-75 years with acute or convalescent COVID-19. The CDR3 protein is CASMRLWTAGNTIYF. The CDR3, as DNA: TGTGCCAGCATGCGCCTTTGGACAGCGGGAAACACCATATATTTT.